The T cell receptor (beta chain) under discussion was sequenced for a study of brain T cells in children with intractable seizures (dated by TCRdb to the early 2020s). With respect to the entire study: As a first screen for immune gene transcripts, resected brain tissue from 53 pediatric epilepsy surgery cases was run on a NanoString immunology panel. Among the roughly twelve selected surgery cases, eight also had pre-surgery blood sequenced, leaving four with brain tissue only.

V loses 5 bases at its end and J loses 5 bases; junction bases beyond the gene matches: 9. Counted from cysteine to phenylalanine, this CDR3 has 16 amino acids. Kept here is only the CDR3 DNA, which spans 48 bases and is read in frame from base 1. Taken from the germline V gene, the CDR1 and CDR2 loops are SGHTA and FQGTGA. Study-wide conclusions, independent of this receptor: Sequencing depth differed between pre- and post-surgery blood, so clones missing from the pre-surgery sample may reflect undersampling. The patients' HCMV serostatus was not known, and viral specificity was inferred solely from CDR3 sequence similarity.

The time point tag for this specimen amounts to: resected brain tissue, or blood drawn just prior to surgery. The surgery cases that showed the highest brain T cell transcript signatures were chosen for TCR beta chain sequencing of brain tissue, and of blood when it was available. Prior to surgery, the patients had been treated with at least one anti-epileptic drug. TCR-sequenced patients were children with drug-resistant epilepsy due to tuberous sclerosis complex, focal cortical dysplasia, Rasmussen encephalitis or hemimegalencephaly. Blood samples were drawn just before the epilepsy surgery. Bulk genomic DNA was extracted from unsorted brain tissue and whole blood with the Monarch genomic DNA purification kit. The immunoSEQ assay was used to generate TCR beta chain sequences from genomic DNA. The source study handled its data this way. CDR3 sequences not starting with the conserved framework cysteine at position 104 were manually removed. To get clonality, the normalized Shannon's Diversity Index was subtracted from one, giving values from 0 (maximal diversity) to 1 (oligoclonal). Chi-squared comparison-of-proportions tests assessed whether the same CDR3 differed in frequency between samples, such as brain versus blood. Public clonotypes were found by searching immuneACCESS, and the VDJdb browser was used to assess similarity to known antiviral clonotypes. Entries here come from immuneACCESS through TCRdb and include only in-frame sequences with V and J called. Some clones fail to appear in such tables; in the studies checked, an unresolved V gene covers under half of the shortfall, and the cause of the remainder is unknown. V and J calls and clone size are those listed in that table; D and trimming were worked out from the DNA. In this sample the table shows around 80,000 clones, approximately 89% of which occur a single time. The ten top clones hold roughly 25% of the sample.

About this clone itself: Its antigen specificity is not known. No much larger clone is present one base from it, and per-base qualities are unavailable.

The rearrangement joined TRBV7-3 to TRBJ2-2, with TRBD1 identical over 9 junction bases. This TCR derives from a girl aged 2 to 9 with Rasmussen encephalitis and intractable seizures. The source material was peripheral blood, sampled at surgery. The nucleotide sequence is given as TGTGCCAGCAGCCCACAGGGGGCCCGGAGGACCGGGGAGCTGTTTTTT. Its protein reads: CASSPQGARRTGELFF.